This entry lists 28 T cell receptor beta chains sequenced from one sample in a study of low-dose radiotherapy and immunotherapy resistance in tumors. Primers used for first-strand cDNA, a TRAV- and TRBV-specific set, covered both alpha and beta chains. The PCR that amplified TCRs ran for around 22 cycles, relying on a constant-region primer and a V-primer adapter. TCRdb re-called the reads with MiXCR, one entry per CDR3 protein. The sample has 15,000 to 20,000 distinct CDR3 sequences, 70% seen once. Receptors were obtained from a human donor with advanced metastatic prostate, ovarian, gallbladder or colorectal cancer (not recorded which). This table probably holds off-target reads from a library built for another chain.

This clonotype was seen only a few times. The gene calls are TRBV6-2 or TRBV6-3 and TRBJ2-5; perhaps D is TRBD1 or TRBD2 (5 bases each). V lost 4 bases and J lost 0, with 12 bases in between. The CDR3 is made up of 15 amino acids. Per germline, CDR1 MNHEY and CDR2 SVGEGT. Here the CDR3 reads CASSWAGTNQETQYF. The CDR3 DNA sequence: TGTGCCAGCAGTTGGGCCGGGACCAACCAAGAGACCCAGTACTTC.

The chain carries TRBV3-1 and TRBJ2-7; no clear D gene. Per germline, CDR1 LGHDT and CDR2 YNNKEL (reference sequence). CDR3 length: 13 amino acids. Trimming cost V 1 base and J 2 bases, with 6 bases left between them. This CDR3 is CASSQARTYEQYF. CDR3 DNA: TGTGCCAGCAGCCAAGCCAGGACCTACGAGCAGTACTTC.

The genes are TRBV13 and TRBJ2-7; 15 nucleotides align to TRBD2. The length of the CDR3 is 18 residues. From germline, CDR1 is PRHDT and CDR2 FYEKMQ (reference sequence). The junction had 14 bases not matched to a gene; V was cut back by 8 bases and J by 3 bases. The CDR3 DNA reads as TGTGCCAGCTGTTTTATGAGGGGACTAGCGGGGGGAGTCTACGAGCAGTACTTC. Its translation: CASCFMRGLAGGVYEQYF.

The chain joins TRBV10-3 to TRBJ2-6; D is uncertain. Germline V CDR1 and CDR2: ENHRY, SYGVKD. V dropped 6 bases and J dropped 0 bases, with 15 bases sitting between them. The CDR3 has 17 amino acids. In DNA form, the CDR3 reads TGTGCCATCAGCCCTTTTGGGCGGAACTCTGGGGCCAACGTCCTGACTTTC. Amino acids: CAISPFGRNSGANVLTF.

This clonotype occurred a few times. The rearrangement links TRBV18 to TRBJ2-1; 7 bases line up with TRBD2. This CDR3 region has 17 residues. The J segment lost 2 bases and the V segment lost 4 bases, leaving 11 bases of the junction unmatched. Germline CDR1 is KGHSH and CDR2 is LQKENI. The CDR3 protein is CASSLAPGLPTYNEQFF. The DNA of the CDR3 is TGTGCCAGCTCACTAGCACCGGGACTACCTACCTACAATGAGCAGTTCTTC.

The chain uses TRBV28 and TRBJ2-5, with D possibly TRBD1 on 5 matching bases. The germline V and J ends were trimmed by 6 bases and 2 bases, with 16 bases remaining between them. Germline V gives CDR1 MDHEN, CDR2 SYDVKM. CDR3 size: 15 residues. CDR3 nucleotides: TGTGCCAGCAGACTCTGGATGCGGACACAAGAGACCCAGTACTTC. It codes for CASRLWMRTQETQYF.

The V call is TRBV5-5, the J call TRBJ2-1, with D hard to call. The germline gives CDR1 SGHKS, CDR2 YYEKEE (reference sequence). This CDR3 has 18 amino acids. Trimming took off 0 bases at V and 0 bases at J, with 16 bases between the two ends. The CDR3 loop is CASSLEPRTQSSYNEQFF. Here the CDR3 DNA reads TGTGCCAGCAGCTTGGAACCTCGGACCCAGAGCTCCTACAATGAGCAGTTCTTC.

The chain employs TRBV29-1 and TRBJ1-1; no reliable D call. The germline gives CDR1 SQVTM, CDR2 ANQGSEA. Trimming took off 2 bases at V and 5 bases at J, with 9 bases between the two ends. This CDR3 comprises 12 residues. This CDR3 reads CSVETSETEAFF. In nucleotides, the CDR3 is TGCAGCGTTGAAACGTCGGAGACTGAAGCTTTCTTT.

This clonotype came up a few times. The rearrangement joins TRBV23-1 to TRBJ2-3, with D unresolved. TRBV23-1 is placed among ORFs of uncertain function. V was shortened by 8 bases and J by 0 bases, with 18 bases between the two germline ends. This CDR3 is built from 16 residues. The CDR3 protein is CASLPGRPRSTDTQYF. CDR3 DNA: TGCGCCAGCCTCCCCGGCAGACCTCGGAGCACAGATACGCAGTATTTT.

The chain has TRBV5-1 and TRBJ2-7; 11 positions agree with TRBD2. The trim removed 0 bases at V and 3 bases at J, leaving 5 bases unmatched. The CDR3 length is 16 residues. The germline gives CDR1 SGHRS, CDR2 YFSETQ. The CDR3 spells CASSLAFTSGSYEQYF. CDR3 bases: TGCGCCAGCAGCTTGGCCTTTACTAGCGGGAGCTACGAGCAGTACTTC. The full variable domain, its missing parts supplied by reference TRBV5-1 and TRBJ2-7, is KAGVTQTPRYLIKTRGQQVTLSCSPISGHRSVSWYQQTPGQGLQFLFEYFSETQRNKGNFPGRFSGRQFSNSRSEMNVSTLELGDSALYLCASSLAFTSGSYEQYFGPGTRLTVT.

This clonotype has only one observation. Germline and junction disagree at one end, which may indicate a read error. The rearrangement joins TRBV7-6 to TRBJ1-4, with 9 nucleotides matching TRBD1. Germline CDR1 and CDR2: SGHVS and FNYEAQ. The CDR3 sequence is 19 residues long. CDR3 sequence reads: CASRFLGQGPGCGREKLFF. The CDR3 nucleotides are TGTGCTAGCAGATTCCTGGGACAGGGACCAGGGTGCGGGAGAGAAAAACTGTTTTTT. Drawing the rest from reference TRBV7-6 and TRBJ1-4, the complete variable domain is GAGVSQSPRYKVTKRGQDVALRCDPISGHVSLYWYRQALGQGPEFLTYFNYEAQQDKSGLPNDRFSAERPEGSISTLTIQRTEQRDSAMYRCASRFLGQGPGCGREKLFFGSGTQLSVL.

This clonotype occurred once. The chain joins TRBV3-1 to TRBJ2-7; 7 positions agree with TRBD2. Germline V gene lookup returns CDR1 LGHDT and CDR2 YNNKEL (reference sequence). J gave up 13 bases and V 1 base, and 10 bases lay outside the gene matches. This CDR3 region has 13 residues. The CDR3 DNA sequence: TGTGCCAGCAGCCAAGGCCCTCTAGCGGATAAATACTTC. Amino acids: CASSQGPLADKYF.

The DNA for the CDR3 is TGTGCCAGCACCACCGGGACTAGCGGTGTTCTGGGGCAGTACTTC. Encoded protein: CASTTGTSGVLGQYF. The chain couples TRBV6-6 to TRBJ2-7; the match to TRBD2 covers 11 bases. This CDR3 contains 15 residues. CDR1 and CDR2 (germline): MNHNY, SVGAGI (reference sequence). Germline trimming cut 7 bases from V and 9 bases from J; bases unmatched to any gene: 14.

V usage is TRBV28 and J usage is TRBJ2-7, with TRBD1 matching 12 bases. Germline-derived CDR1 and CDR2 are MDHEN and SYDVKM. CDR3 length equals 16 residues. Trimming cost V 6 bases and J 6 bases; bases outside gene matches: 12. The CDR3: CASREGTGGGLSEQYF. CDR3 bases: TGTGCCAGCAGGGAGGGGACAGGGGGCGGGTTGAGCGAGCAGTACTTC.

V usage is TRBV5-4 and J usage is TRBJ2-5; D may be TRBD2 (6 bases). Germline values: CDR1 SGHNT, CDR2 YYREEE (reference sequence). V was shortened by 5 bases and J by 5 bases, with 19 bases between the two germline ends. This CDR3 contains 15 residues. In DNA, the CDR3 is TGTGCCAGCAGTAGAAGTCACGGGGGTGTGGAGACCCAGTACTTC. Translating it yields CASSRSHGGVETQYF.

The genes are TRBV12-3 or TRBV12-4 and TRBJ2-3; TRBD2 agrees at 13 bases. CDR3 length equals 16 residues. The J segment lost 6 bases and the V segment lost 5 bases, leaving 8 bases of the junction unmatched. This CDR3 is CASSPRTSGSGDTQYF. The DNA of the CDR3 is TGTGCCAGCAGTCCCCGGACTAGCGGGAGCGGCGATACGCAGTATTTT.

Only a few counts were recorded for this clonotype. The V and J genes are TRBV5-1 and TRBJ2-4, with TRBD2 matching over 14 bases. J lost 7 bases, V lost 3 bases, and 3 bases had no gene match. This CDR3 has 15 amino acids. CDR1 is SGHRS, CDR2 YFSETQ, per germline. CDR3 sequence (DNA): TGCGCCAGCAGCTCGACTAGCGGGAGGGTGAACATTCAGTACTTC. Amino acids: CASSSTSGRVNIQYF.

The V and J genes are TRBV3-1 and TRBJ2-5; TRBD2 matches 11 bases. The length of the CDR3 is 16 residues. V shed 4 bases and J 3 bases; nucleotides not matched to a gene: 7. CDR1 and CDR2 from the germline V gene are LGHDT and YNNKEL (reference sequence). CDR3 nucleotides: TGTGCCAGCAGCCGCTCCGGACTAGCGGGTGAAGAGACCCAGTACTTC. The encoded protein is CASSRSGLAGEETQYF.

V is TRBV5-4 and J is TRBJ2-7; TRBD2 aligns across 7 bases. Germline loops: CDR1 SGHNT, CDR2 YYREEE (reference sequence). The CDR3 runs to 13 residues. The V segment lost 3 bases and the J segment 3 bases; nucleotides outside the gene matches: 3. The CDR3 loop reads CASSSAGSYEQYF. The CDR3 nucleotides read TGTGCCAGCAGCTCAGCGGGGAGCTACGAGCAGTACTTC.

V gene TRBV20-1 combines with J gene TRBJ2-3; 11 nucleotides line up with TRBD2. The CDR3 consists of 15 residues. V gave up 5 bases and J gave up 2 bases; unmatched junction bases: 6. Germline assignment: CDR1 DFQATT and CDR2 SNEGSKA (reference sequence). CDR3 coding DNA: TGCAGTGCTGCGACTAGCGGGACTTTCACAGATACGCAGTATTTT. Encoded protein: CSAATSGTFTDTQYF.

This clonotype was found a few times. The chain employs TRBV6-2 or TRBV6-3 and TRBJ2-7; 12 positions match TRBD1. The CDR3 contains 15 residues. CDR1 and CDR2 (germline): MNHEY, SVGEGT. The V and J ends lost 2 bases and 4 bases, in that order; junction bases with no gene match: 3. In DNA form, the CDR3 reads TGTGCCAGCAGTTACAGGGGACAGGGGGCGTACGAGCAGTACTTC. Protein sequence: CASSYRGQGAYEQYF.

The chain uses TRBV11-1 and TRBJ2-2; D possibly corresponds to TRBD2 (6 bases). V gave up 6 bases and J gave up 3 bases, with 11 bases separating them. The CDR3 length is 14 residues. Germline CDR1 and CDR2: SGHAT and FQDESV (reference sequence). The CDR3 DNA is TGTGCCAGCAGAGGGGAGGCCCACACCGGGGAGCTGTTTTTT. This gives the protein CASRGEAHTGELFF.

The chain links TRBV7-8 to TRBJ1-1; 8 bases align to TRBD1. CDR1 and CDR2 (germline): SGHVS, FQNEAQ. This CDR3 spans 15 amino acids. The J segment lost 7 bases and the V segment lost 1 base, leaving 8 bases of the junction unmatched. The CDR3 loop reads CASSLDRTGFGEAFF. CDR3 nucleotide sequence: TGTGCCAGCAGCTTAGACAGGACAGGGTTCGGTGAAGCTTTCTTT.

The chain employs TRBV6-6 and TRBJ1-2, with TRBD1 matching over 10 bases. Germline V gene sequence: CDR1 MNHNY, CDR2 SVGAGI (reference sequence). Losses at the gene ends were 6 bases for V and 8 bases for J; bases not matched to a gene: 9. The CDR3 spans 14 residues. The CDR3 loop reads CASRPRDRGWGYTF. The CDR3 coding sequence is TGTGCCAGCAGACCCCGGGACAGGGGTTGGGGCTACACCTTC.

This clonotype was recorded a few times. The rearrangement links TRBV2 to TRBJ1-1, with 9 bases aligning to TRBD1. V lost 6 bases, J lost 5 bases, and 13 bases stayed unmatched. CDR1 is SNHLY, CDR2 FYNNEI, per germline. This CDR3 contains 16 residues. The CDR3 loop is CASRVRLGQGGTEAFF. The DNA for the CDR3 is TGTGCCAGCAGGGTTCGTCTGGGACAGGGTGGAACTGAAGCTTTCTTT.

The V call is TRBV3-1, the J call TRBJ2-1; 10 nucleotides match TRBD2. V lost 0 bases to trimming and J lost 7 bases; unmatched junction nucleotides: 6. CDR3 length: 16 residues. Germline V lookup: CDR1 LGHDT, CDR2 YNNKEL (reference sequence). CDR3 sequence: CASSQEGLARPNEQFF. The CDR3 DNA is TGTGCCAGCAGCCAAGAGGGACTAGCGAGGCCTAATGAGCAGTTCTTC.

This clonotype was seen more than once but under ten times. The chain uses TRBV28 and TRBJ1-6; a possible D gene is TRBD1 (6 bases). Germline V gene data show CDR1 as MDHEN and CDR2 as SYDVKM. The CDR3 is 16 residues long. V gave up 2 bases and J gave up 1 base, with 9 bases separating them. The CDR3: CASSLSGQSYNSPLHF. CDR3 DNA: TGTGCCAGCAGTTTAAGTGGACAGTCCTATAATTCACCCCTCCACTTT.

This clonotype was seen a single time. The rearrangement joins TRBV11-2 to TRBJ2-7, with TRBD2 identical over 11 bases. This CDR3 contains 16 residues. Germline lookup yields CDR1 SGHAT and CDR2 FQNNGV. The V and J ends lost 1 base and 2 bases, in that order; junction bases with no gene match: 4. CDR3 sequence reads: CASSLGTSGSAYEQYF. The CDR3 region has the DNA TGTGCCAGCAGCTTAGGTACTAGCGGGAGCGCCTACGAGCAGTACTTC.